The 5 T cell receptor beta chains below were found in one sample sequenced in a study of neurological immune-mediated disorders. In TCRdb, the 5' RACE reads were re-called with MiXCR into one record per CDR3 protein. The repertoire holds some 38,000 distinct CDR3 sequences, with around 14% as singletons. Sequencing was carried out using PBMCs. The receptors were gathered from a woman in her fifties or sixties with HTLV-1-associated myelopathy (HAM/TSP).

This clonotype was detected ten times or more. This chain uses TRBV7-6 with TRBJ1-1; D is ambiguous. V dropped 4 bases and J dropped 2 bases, with 11 bases sitting between them. CDR1 is SGHVS and CDR2 is FNYEAQ in the germline V gene. This CDR3 comprises 14 residues. CDR3 region: CASSSPTENTEAFF. DNA of the CDR3: TGTGCCAGCAGCTCTCCCACAGAAAACACTGAAGCTTTCTTT. The full variable domain, its missing parts supplied by reference TRBV7-6 and TRBJ1-1, is GAGVSQSPRYKVTKRGQDVALRCDPISGHVSLYWYRQALGQGPEFLTYFNYEAQQDKSGLPNDRFSAERPEGSISTLTIQRTEQRDSAMYRCASSSPTENTEAFFGQGTRLTVV.

In this sample, this clonotype turned up many times. This chain links TRBV6-2 or TRBV6-3 with TRBJ1-2; TRBD1 might be the D (6 bases). Per germline, CDR1 MNHEY and CDR2 SVGEGT. The CDR3 extends over 15 amino acids. With 7 bases removed from V and 8 bases from J, the gap between germline ends came to 23 bases. CDR3 DNA: TGTGCCAGCAACGATAACCGGGAACAGGGTCAAGGCTACACCTTC. Translating it yields CASNDNREQGQGYTF.

The rearrangement joins TRBV15 to TRBJ1-4; D gene uncertain. The CDR3 extends over 13 amino acids. The germline V and J ends were trimmed by 0 bases and 13 bases, with 12 bases remaining between them. From germline, CDR1 is LNHNV and CDR2 YYDKDF (reference sequence). The CDR3 coding sequence is TGTGCCACCAGCAGAGATTTGTCTCAAAGACTGTTTTTT. Translated: CATSRDLSQRLFF.

The V gene is TRBV6-6, the J gene TRBJ2-1; D not resolved. The CDR3 is made up of 13 amino acids. V shed 5 bases and J shed 6 bases, with 11 bases lying between them. Germline values: CDR1 MNHNY, CDR2 SVGAGI (reference sequence). The CDR3, as DNA: TGTGCCAGCAGTCCTACCCCCGGCAATGAGCAGTTCTTC. It specifies CASSPTPGNEQFF.

This clonotype was seen at least ten times. The rearrangement joins TRBV3-1 to TRBJ2-3, with TRBD1 matching 8 bases. Germline loops: CDR1 LGHDT, CDR2 YNNKEL (reference sequence). The ends lost 7 bases at V and 5 bases at J; junction bases unmatched: 5. The CDR3 length is 13 residues. CDR3 in DNA: TGTGCCAGCACCCCAGGGGGCCTAGATACGCAGTATTTT. Translated: CASTPGGLDTQYF.